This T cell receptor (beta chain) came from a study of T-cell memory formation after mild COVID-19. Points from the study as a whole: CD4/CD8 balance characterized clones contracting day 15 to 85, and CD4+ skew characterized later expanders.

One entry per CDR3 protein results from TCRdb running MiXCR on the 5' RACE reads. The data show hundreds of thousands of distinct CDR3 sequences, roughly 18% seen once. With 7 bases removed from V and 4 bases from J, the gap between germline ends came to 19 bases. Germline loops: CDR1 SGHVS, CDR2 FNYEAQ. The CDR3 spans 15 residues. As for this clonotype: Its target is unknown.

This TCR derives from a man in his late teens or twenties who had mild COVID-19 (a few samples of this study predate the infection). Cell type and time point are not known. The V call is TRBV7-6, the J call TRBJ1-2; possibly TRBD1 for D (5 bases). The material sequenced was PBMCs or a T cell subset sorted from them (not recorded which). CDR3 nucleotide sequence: TGTGCCAGCACCCCGGAGGCGGCAGGGATCTATGGCTACACCTTC. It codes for CASTPEAAGIYGYTF.